This T cell receptor (beta chain) derives from a study of T cells in Graves' hyperthyroidism and ophthalmopathy. This clonotype was seen repeatedly, ten times or more. Its specificity is unknown. The CDR3 spans 13 residues. CDR1 is DFQATT, CDR2 SNEGSKA, per germline (reference sequence). The V end was cut by 6 bases, the J end by 2 bases, with 12 bases between. Broader study findings: Classification by a 13 V-J model distinguished ophthalmopathy from stable hyperthyroidism. Blood also showed most of the thyroid clonotypes that were expanded above 0.001.

The TCR beta CDR3 regions underwent amplification using RNA transcripts as the source. The TCR CDR3 first-round RT-PCR relied on the HTBI primer set. Each CDR3 protein gets one entry after TCRdb re-called the multiplex PCR reads with MiXCR. The sample holds 300,000 to 400,000 distinct CDR3 sequences, 18% seen once. Uncontrolled infection, other autoimmune disease, pregnancy or lactation excluded patients. Sequencing was done on a sample of blood. The TCR comes from a man in his late teens or twenties with Graves' ophthalmopathy. The chain carries TRBV20-1 and TRBJ2-3; D is possibly TRBD1 (7 bases). The chain's CDR3 is CSAEGQITDTQYF. The CDR3 DNA reads TGCAGTGCGGAGGGACAGATCACAGATACGCAGTATTTT.